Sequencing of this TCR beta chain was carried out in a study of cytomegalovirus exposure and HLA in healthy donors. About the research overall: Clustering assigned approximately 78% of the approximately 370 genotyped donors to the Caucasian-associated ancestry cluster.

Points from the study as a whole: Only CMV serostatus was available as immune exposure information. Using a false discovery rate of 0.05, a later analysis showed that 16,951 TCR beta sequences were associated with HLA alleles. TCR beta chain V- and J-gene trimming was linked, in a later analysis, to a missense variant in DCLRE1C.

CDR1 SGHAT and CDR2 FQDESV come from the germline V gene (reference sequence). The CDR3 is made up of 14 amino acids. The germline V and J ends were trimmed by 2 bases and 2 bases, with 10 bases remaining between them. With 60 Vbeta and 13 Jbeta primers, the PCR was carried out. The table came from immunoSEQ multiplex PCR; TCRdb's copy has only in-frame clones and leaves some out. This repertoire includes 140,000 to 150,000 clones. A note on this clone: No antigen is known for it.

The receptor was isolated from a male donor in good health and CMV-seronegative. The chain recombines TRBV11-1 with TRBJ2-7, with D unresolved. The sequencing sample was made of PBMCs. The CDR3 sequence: CASSLRGTAYEQYF. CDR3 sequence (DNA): TGTGCCAGCAGCTTAAGAGGAACCGCCTACGAGCAGTACTTC.